This T cell receptor beta chain was captured by sequencing in a study of blood T cell repertoires in COVID-19. Study at large: COVID-19 samples from acute and convalescent phases originated in the United States, Italy and Spain.

The CDR3 extends over 15 amino acids. Per the original data handling: Using reference gene primer amplification, nucleated cell counts were estimated. Measured with immunoSEQ multiplex PCR; TCRdb has only the in-frame clones, and not every one. The DNA was the basis for D and trimming; V, J and clone size are from that table. Here the sample spans tens of thousands of clones, approximately 88% being singletons. Sequenced: peripheral blood. V usage is TRBV21-1 and J usage is TRBJ2-7; the table's D call of TRBD2 was not tested on the DNA. TRBV21-1 counts as a pseudogene. The clonotype was recovered from a human donor in a cohort sampled during active COVID-19. CDR3 nucleotides: TGTGCCAGCAGCAAAGAAGACGGGGGGGTCCACGAGCAGTACTTC. It yields the protein CASSKEDGGVHEQYF.